Listed below are T cell receptor beta chains from one sample, sequenced in a study of identical twins. TCRdb reanalysed the 5' RACE reads using MiXCR and keeps one entry per CDR3 protein. In the table there are 1.5 million to 2 million distinct CDR3 sequences, around a third of which are singletons. Input material: cord blood. These receptor sequences come from a newborn girl in good health. Both conserved end residues are part of each CDR3. The order of the fields is V gene, D gene, clone size, J gene, CDR3 DNA, CDR3 protein. The D gene is left open where the match is weak. Only part of the rows carry a size: once, few, many, or a class if the clone is expanded.

TRBV20-1	NA	many	TRBJ1-2	TGCAGTGCTAGAGGACTCTATGGCTACACCTTC	CSARGLYGYTF
TRBV19	NA	NA	TRBJ1-2	TGTGCCAGTAGAGGGTGGTTGGACCGAAACCATTCTGGTGATGGCTACACCTTC	CASRGWLDRNHSGDGYTF
TRBV2	NA	NA	TRBJ2-7	TGTGCCAGCAGGGTCCGGGTCTCCTACGAGCAGTACTTC	CASRVRVSYEQYF
TRBV10-3	TRBD1	many	TRBJ2-7	TGTGCCATCAGTGGGACAGGGATGAGCTCCTACGAGCAGTACTTC	CAISGTGMSSYEQYF
TRBV7-2	TRBD2	NA	TRBJ2-1	TGTGCCAGCAGCTTAGAGGCTACTAGCGGGGGGGGGCCCTACAATGAGCAGTTCTTC	CASSLEATSGGGPYNEQFF
TRBV9	TRBD1	NA	TRBJ1-6	TGTGCCAGCAGCCCCCGGGACAGGGTTTCACCCCTCCACTTT	CASSPRDRVSPLHF
TRBV3-1	NA	NA	TRBJ2-7	TGTGCCAGCAGCCAGTGGCGGACAGACTCCTACGAGCAGTACTTC	CASSQWRTDSYEQYF
TRBV27	NA	NA	TRBJ1-1	TGTGCCACCAGTTTGGGGGGATATGGAACTGAAGCTTTCTTT	CATSLGGYGTEAFF
TRBV7-2	TRBD1	NA	TRBJ2-1	TGTGCCAGCAGCCCACGGACAGGGGCGAACAATGAGCAGTTCTTC	CASSPRTGANNEQFF
TRBV2	TRBD2	NA	TRBJ2-3	TGTGCCAGCAGTGACGCTGGAGAACTAGCGGGGGCTTATACGCAGTATTTT	CASSDAGELAGAYTQYF
TRBV19	NA	NA	TRBJ1-2	TGTGTCAGTAGTATCCAACCGACCCACTATGGCTACACCTTC	CVSSIQPTHYGYTF
TRBV20-1	NA	NA	TRBJ2-3	TGCAGTGCTAGAGGTGAAGGGAACACAGATACGCAGTATTTT	CSARGEGNTDTQYF
TRBV28	TRBD2	few	TRBJ2-7	TGCGCCAGCAGGCGGGGGGCCTACGAGCAGTACTTC	CASRRGAYEQYF
TRBV2	TRBD1	NA	TRBJ2-1	TGTGCCAGCAGTGAACCGGGACAGGGCTCCTACAATGAGCAGTTCTTC	CASSEPGQGSYNEQFF
TRBV4-1	NA	NA	TRBJ2-7	TGCGCCAGCAGCCGAATCGGACAAGGAAACGAGCAGTACTTC	CASSRIGQGNEQYF
TRBV20-1	NA	few	TRBJ2-7	TGCAGTGCGGAACCGGGACTTTTGTCCTACGAGCAGTACTTC	CSAEPGLLSYEQYF
TRBV7-2	TRBD2	NA	TRBJ2-1	TGTGCCAGCAGCTTATACCCTACTAGCGGGGGGGCTTTTGAGCAGTTCTTC	CASSLYPTSGGAFEQFF
TRBV5-1	TRBD2	few	TRBJ2-1	TGCGCCAGCAGCTTGACTAGCGGGGTAGTTGAGCAGTTCTTC	CASSLTSGVVEQFF
TRBV20-1	NA	few	TRBJ2-3	TGCAGTGCCCCAGACAGGTTGGGGTCAGATACGCAGTATTTT	CSAPDRLGSDTQYF
TRBV11-2	NA	NA	TRBJ2-3	TGTGCCAGCAGCTTAGTTGTATTGGGGGCCACAGGTGCGCAGTATTTT	CASSLVVLGATGAQYF
TRBV14	NA	few	TRBJ2-7	TGTGCCAGCAGCCAAGACGACCTCCGAACCCCTTACTACGAGCAGTACTTC	CASSQDDLRTPYYEQYF
TRBV2	TRBD2	many	TRBJ2-5	TGTGCCAGTACTAGCGTCCAAGAGACCCAGTACTTC	CASTSVQETQYF
TRBV20-1	TRBD1	few	TRBJ2-7	TGCAGTGCTCACTCAAGAGGGGACAGCTCCTACGAGCAGTACTTC	CSAHSRGDSSYEQYF
TRBV12-3/TRBV12-4	TRBD1	NA	TRBJ1-2	TGTGCCAGCACCCGACAGGGGGCTGAAGGCTACACCTTC	CASTRQGAEGYTF
TRBV29-1	TRBD2	NA	TRBJ2-3	TGCAGCGTTGAAGATCGGGGGGGTAGCACAGATACGCAGTATTTT	CSVEDRGGSTDTQYF
TRBV5-1	NA	NA	TRBJ2-1	TGCGCCAGCAGCGGGCGAGCATTGAATTACAATGAGCAGTTCTTC	CASSGRALNYNEQFF
TRBV7-2	TRBD2	NA	TRBJ2-3	TGTGCCAGCAGCTTCGTCGGGACTAGCCCCACAGATACGCAGTATTTT	CASSFVGTSPTDTQYF
TRBV12-3/TRBV12-4	NA	few	TRBJ1-3	TGTGCCAGCAGTCGAGGACAGTCTGGAAACACCATATATTTT	CASSRGQSGNTIYF
TRBV2	NA	NA	TRBJ1-4	TGTGCCAGCAGTACAGTAGGGGAAAAACTGTTTTTT	CASSTVGEKLFF
TRBV7-2	TRBD1	many	TRBJ1-2	TGTGCCAGCAGCTTTACCGGGACAGGGAACTATGGCTACACCTTC	CASSFTGTGNYGYTF
TRBV5-1	TRBD2	few	TRBJ2-3	TGCGCCAGCAGCTTCTATGGGCGGGGGGGCACAGATACGCAGTATTTT	CASSFYGRGGTDTQYF
TRBV28	TRBD1	NA	TRBJ2-7	TGTGCCAGCCTTAAAGGGACAGGGAACTACGAGCAGTACTTC	CASLKGTGNYEQYF
TRBV5-4	NA	few	TRBJ1-1	TGTGCCAGCAGCCCACGGAGCGCGTTTATCGACAAGAACACTGAAGCTTTCTTT	CASSPRSAFIDKNTEAFF
TRBV7-9	NA	NA	TRBJ2-5	TGTGCCAGCAGCTTCAGGCAGGGGTGGTACCAAGAGACCCAGTACTTC	CASSFRQGWYQETQYF
TRBV5-1	NA	few	TRBJ2-3	TGCGCCAGCAGCCCCTTCCGGGACTCCCAAGATACGCAGTATTTT	CASSPFRDSQDTQYF